This note documents a single T cell receptor (beta chain) sequence. The data stem from a study of OX40 agonist ivuxolimab in advanced cancers. At the level of the study: Among those treated, three patients had partial responses, one with hepatocellular carcinoma and two with cutaneous melanoma.

The table came from immunoSEQ multiplex PCR; TCRdb's copy has only in-frame clones and leaves some out. The sample consists of 75,000 to 95,000 clones, approximately 85% of them appearing once. Germline V gene sequence: CDR1 LNHDA, CDR2 SQIVND (reference sequence). Trimming shortened V by 9 bases and J by 4 bases, and 15 bases separated the two germline ends. The CDR3 spans 13 residues. The sequence was obtained from an adult with an advanced solid tumor such as melanoma, head and neck, liver or kidney cancer. The source was CD4+ or CD8+ T cells sorted from blood, collected in a trial of the OX40 agonist ivuxolimab. The gene calls are TRBV19 and TRBJ2-5; a possible D gene is TRBD1 (5 bases). The CDR3, as DNA: TGTGCCAGCAGCAGGGTATACCGAGAGACCCAGTACTTC. It translates to CASSRVYRETQYF.